These 20 T cell receptor beta chains were sequenced from one sample in a study of blood T cells in healthy people across ages. A second PCR of roughly 6 to 12 cycles used a sample-barcoded 5' primer and a J-beta primer mix. In TCRdb, the 5' RACE reads were re-called with MiXCR into one record per CDR3 protein. This table holds approximately 830,000 distinct CDR3 sequences, approximately 67% found once. The sequencing input was blood. Source of these receptors: a man aged 25 to 45 in good health.

The V gene is TRBV5-1, the J gene TRBJ2-1, with 10 bases that match TRBD2. Germline CDR1 is SGHRS and CDR2 is YFSETQ. The CDR3 is 16 residues long. V lost 0 bases to trimming and J lost 7 bases; unmatched junction nucleotides: 7. Here the CDR3 reads CASSLGSGGVKNEQFF. The CDR3 DNA reads TGCGCCAGCAGCTTGGGCAGCGGGGGGGTAAAGAATGAGCAGTTCTTC. The full variable domain, with the rest looked up from reference TRBV5-1 and TRBJ2-1, is KAGVTQTPRYLIKTRGQQVTLSCSPISGHRSVSWYQQTPGQGLQFLFEYFSETQRNKGNFPGRFSGRQFSNSRSEMNVSTLELGDSALYLCASSLGSGGVKNEQFFGPGTRLTVL.

The chain couples TRBV20-1 to TRBJ2-5; 11 bases match TRBD2. In germline, CDR1 is DFQATT, CDR2 SNEGSKA (reference sequence). The V segment lost 2 bases and the J segment 11 bases; nucleotides outside the gene matches: 10. The CDR3 runs to 14 residues. The CDR3 is CSARWLLAGGGQYF. The CDR3 DNA reads TGCAGTGCTAGATGGTTGCTAGCGGGAGGAGGGCAGTACTTC.

This sequence joins TRBV15 and TRBJ1-1; TRBD1 aligns across 7 bases. The V and J ends lost 1 base and 4 bases, in that order; junction bases with no gene match: 6. The germline gives CDR1 LNHNV, CDR2 YYDKDF (reference sequence). The CDR3 length is 15 residues. Here the CDR3 DNA reads TGTGCCACCAGCAGAGTAGGGGGCTGGGGCACTGAAGCTTTCTTT. Protein product: CATSRVGGWGTEAFF.

CDR3 loop: CASSALSGSSYNSPLHF. The CDR3, as DNA: TGTGCCAGCAGTGCCCTATCGGGGAGCTCCTATAATTCACCCCTCCACTTT. The chain links TRBV25-1 to TRBJ1-6; D call uncertain. The CDR3 is made up of 17 amino acids. V was trimmed by 4 bases and J by 0 bases, leaving 13 bases between them. The germline gives CDR1 MGHDK, CDR2 SYGVNS.

The chain uses TRBV9 and TRBJ1-2, with no clear D. V lost 0 bases and J lost 3, with 6 bases in between. The length of the CDR3 is 13 residues. Germline CDR1 SGDLS, CDR2 YYNGEE. Here the CDR3 DNA reads TGTGCCAGCAGCGTAGATTTGGACTATGGCTACACCTTC. Protein product: CASSVDLDYGYTF.

The J gene is TRBJ2-3, the V gene TRBV10-3, with TRBD2 identical over 10 bases. The CDR3 covers 15 residues. Losses at the gene ends were 4 bases for V and 2 bases for J; bases not matched to a gene: 3. The germline V gene has CDR1 ENHRY and CDR2 SYGVKD. The CDR3: CAISGGTSDTDTQYF. CDR3 bases: TGTGCCATCAGTGGCGGGACTAGCGACACAGATACGCAGTATTTT.

J is TRBJ2-1 and V is TRBV20-1; the match to TRBD2 covers 11 bases. Trimming cost V 7 bases and J 6 bases; bases outside gene matches: 11. CDR1 DFQATT and CDR2 SNEGSKA come from the germline V gene (reference sequence). CDR3 length: 15 amino acids. The CDR3 bases are TGCAGTGTTAAGATCCCCCTAGCGGGGGGCAATGAGCAGTTCTTC. Its protein product is CSVKIPLAGGNEQFF.

The rearrangement joins TRBV20-1 to TRBJ2-3; no firm D call. Germline-derived CDR1 and CDR2 are DFQATT and SNEGSKA (reference sequence). The CDR3 is 14 amino acids. The V end was cut by 2 bases, the J end by 6 bases, with 15 bases between. This chain's CDR3 is CSARTHGQGDTQYF. The CDR3 coding sequence is TGCAGTGCTAGAACCCATGGCCAAGGGGATACGCAGTATTTT.

V gene TRBV27 combines with J gene TRBJ2-4, with 10 bases matching TRBD2. The V segment lost 2 bases and the J segment 7 bases; nucleotides outside the gene matches: 5. Germline loops: CDR1 MNHEY, CDR2 SMNVEV (reference sequence). The length of the CDR3 is 15 residues. For the CDR3, the DNA is TGTGCCAGCAGTTTACTAGCGGGGGAATTGAACATTCAGTACTTC. It specifies CASSLLAGELNIQYF.

V gene TRBV20-1 combines with J gene TRBJ2-1, with a tentative D call TRBD2 (5 bases). The CDR3 runs 14 residues. Germline CDR1 DFQATT, CDR2 SNEGSKA (reference sequence). Deletions cut 4 bases from V and 8 bases from J, with 18 bases between. For the CDR3, the DNA is TGCAGTGCTACCGAAGAGGGTTCCCCCCATGAGCAGTTCTTC. It specifies CSATEEGSPHEQFF.

The chain recombines TRBV9 with TRBJ2-7; tentatively, D is TRBD2 (5 bases). Trimming stripped 0 bases from V and 6 bases from J, with 7 bases between. From germline, CDR1 is SGDLS and CDR2 YYNGEE. The CDR3 spans 12 residues. The CDR3 region is CASSVVEGEQYF. For the CDR3, the DNA is TGTGCCAGCAGCGTAGTCGAGGGCGAGCAGTACTTC.

The rearrangement uses TRBV7-7 and TRBJ2-7; D gene unclear. TRBJ2-5 explains the end of the DNA better; the J call may be wrong. Germline CDR1 reads SSHAT; CDR2 reads FNYEAQ (reference sequence). The CDR3 runs 13 residues. CDR3 nucleotide sequence: TGTGCCAGCAGCTTACGACTTTCTGAGACCCAGTACTTC. It codes for CASSLRLSETQYF.

The V call is TRBV16, the J call TRBJ2-1; maybe TRBD1 (6 bases). Per germline, CDR1 KGHSY and CDR2 FQNENV. The CDR3 is 15 amino acids. The V gene lost 2 bases and the J gene lost 5 bases, with 13 bases spanning the gap. For the CDR3, the DNA is TGTGCCAGCAGCCAACTGACGTCAGGGGACAATGAGCAGTTCTTC. As protein: CASSQLTSGDNEQFF.

The chain is built from TRBV7-9 and TRBJ2-4; TRBD2 aligns across 7 bases. The end of the DNA is better explained by TRBJ2-5, so the J call may be wrong. The germline gives CDR1 SEHNR, CDR2 FQNEAQ (reference sequence). The CDR3 is 15 amino acids. In nucleotides, the CDR3 is TGTGCCAGCAGCTTATTCGCGGGGGAGAAAGAGACCCAGTACTTC. This codes for CASSLFAGEKETQYF.

The chain combines TRBV9 with TRBJ2-1, with D uncertain. The CDR3 is 16 residues long. Trimming took off 0 bases at V and 2 bases at J, with 12 bases between the two ends. Germline lookup yields CDR1 SGDLS and CDR2 YYNGEE. As DNA, the CDR3 is TGTGCCAGCAGCGTAGTGATTAGTACGGCCTACAATGAGCAGTTCTTC. Translating gives CASSVVISTAYNEQFF.

The chain carries TRBV29-1 and TRBJ2-3, with 10 bases lining up with TRBD2. Germline lookup yields CDR1 SQVTM and CDR2 ANQGSEA. This CDR3 has 14 residues. Trimming removed 7 bases from V and 2 bases from J; junction bases left unmatched: 6. CDR3 in DNA: TGCAGCGATCGGACTAGCGGTGCCACAGATACGCAGTATTTT. As protein: CSDRTSGATDTQYF.

V usage is TRBV24-1 and J usage is TRBJ1-5; D perhaps matches TRBD1 (6 bases). The CDR3 is 14 amino acids. The V end was cut by 3 bases, the J end by 7 bases, with 12 bases between. The V gene's germline CDR1 is KGHDR and CDR2 SFDVKD. CDR3 amino acids: CATSDANREQPQHF. The DNA of the CDR3 is TGTGCCACCAGTGATGCTAACAGGGAACAGCCCCAGCATTTT.

This chain joins TRBV30 and TRBJ1-1; no clear D. The V gene's germline CDR1 is GTSNPN and CDR2 SVGIG (reference sequence). Trimming cost V 0 bases and J 1 base, with 12 bases left between them. The CDR3 runs to 15 residues. As DNA, the CDR3 is TGTGCCTGGAGTGTACCGACCCATTGGAACACTGAAGCTTTCTTT. Translating it yields CAWSVPTHWNTEAFF.

The chain uses TRBV20-1 and TRBJ2-6; no firm D call. V was shortened by 0 bases and J by 3 bases, with 12 bases between the two germline ends. Germline V lookup: CDR1 DFQATT, CDR2 SNEGSKA (reference sequence). The CDR3 has 16 amino acids. CDR3 DNA: TGCAGTGCTAGAGATATCCGCTCCGGTGGGGCCAACGTCCTGACTTTC. Its protein is CSARDIRSGGANVLTF.

The gene calls are TRBV15 and TRBJ2-3; D remains unclear. Germline V CDR1 and CDR2: LNHNV, YYDKDF (reference sequence). The CDR3 extends over 15 amino acids. The V end lost 5 bases, the J end lost 0 bases, and 12 bases lay between the germline ends. DNA of the CDR3: TGTGCCACCAGCTCGAGCTGGGGTAGCACAGATACGCAGTATTTT. Encoded protein: CATSSSWGSTDTQYF.